The 14 T cell receptor beta chains presented below share a single source sample, sequenced in a study of blood T cell repertoires in COVID-19 (dated by TCRdb to between 2020 and 2021). Preparation of the library involved the immunoSEQ multiplex PCR assay. TCRdb limited this immuneACCESS table to in-frame rearrangements with V and J called. A share of clones is missing; checked studies link under half to unresolved V genes, and the rest is unexplained. The sample contains tens of thousands of clones, approximately 90% of them found a single time. The ten largest clonotypes hold approximately 5% of the sample. The sample consisted of peripheral blood. These receptors were taken from a human donor in a cohort sampled during active COVID-19.

This clone has only a few counts. The chain recombines TRBV11-3 with TRBJ2-1; D is perhaps TRBD2 (5 bases). V was clipped by 3 bases and J by 2 bases, with 11 bases between them. Germline CDR1 reads SGHNT; CDR2 reads YENEEA. The CDR3 is 15 amino acids. CDR3 residues: CASSLSAEPYNEQFF. The CDR3 region has the DNA TGTGCCAGCAGCTTGTCAGCGGAACCCTACAATGAGCAGTTCTTC. The full variable domain, its missing parts supplied by reference TRBV11-3 and TRBJ2-1, is EAGVVQSPRYKIIEKKQPVAFWCNPISGHNTLYWYLQNLGQGPELLIRYENEEAVDDSQLPKDRFSAERLKGVDSTLKIQPAELGDSAVYLCASSLSAEPYNEQFFGPGTRLTVL.

This clone was counted between two and nine times. V is TRBV19 and J is TRBJ1-5; a possible D gene is TRBD1 (6 bases). CDR1 and CDR2 from the germline V gene are LNHDA and SQIVND (reference sequence). V was pared by 5 bases and J by 7 bases, with 12 bases between. The CDR3 spans 13 residues. CDR3 DNA: TGTGCCAGTAGTCCACTAAGGGGGCAGCCCCAGCATTTT. Amino acids: CASSPLRGQPQHF.

This clone was detected only a few times. This chain links TRBV27 with TRBJ2-1, with a possible D match to TRBD1 (5 bases). The V end was cut by 5 bases, the J end by 4 bases, with 18 bases between. This CDR3 region has 16 residues. Germline lookup yields CDR1 MNHEY and CDR2 SMNVEV (reference sequence). In DNA form, the CDR3 reads TGTGCCAGCAGTGTCCGTGCGACAGCTTTTTACAATGAGCAGTTCTTC. Its protein is CASSVRATAFYNEQFF.

This clone was counted once. This sequence joins TRBV24-1 and TRBJ2-7; D gene uncertain. Germline CDR1 is KGHDR and CDR2 is SFDVKD. This CDR3 has 11 residues. V lost 0 bases to trimming and J lost 8 bases, with 4 bases between them. CDR3 residues: CATSDLQKQYF. In DNA form, the CDR3 reads TGTGCCACCAGTGATTTGCAAAAGCAGTACTTC.

This chain uses TRBV30 with TRBJ1-2; weak D call: TRBD1 (5 bases). With 2 bases removed from V and 5 bases from J, the gap between germline ends came to 9 bases. The germline V gene encodes CDR1 GTSNPN and CDR2 SVGIG (reference sequence). The CDR3 is 12 residues long. CDR3 bases: TGTGCCTGGAGTCACCCAGGGTATGGCTACACCTTC. Encoded protein: CAWSHPGYGYTF.

The rearrangement links TRBV11-2 to TRBJ2-1; possible D gene TRBD1, 6 bases. The germline gives CDR1 SGHAT, CDR2 FQNNGV. This CDR3 contains 16 residues. The V gene lost 3 bases and the J gene lost 1 base, with 13 bases spanning the gap. The CDR3 protein is CASSLGETGSYNEQFF. The CDR3 DNA is TGTGCCAGCAGCTTGGGGGAAACAGGGTCCTACAATGAGCAGTTCTTC. Using reference TRBV11-2 and TRBJ2-1 for the parts outside the CDR3, the full variable domain is EAGVAQSPRYKIIEKRQSVAFWCNPISGHATLYWYQQILGQGPKLLIQFQNNGVVDDSQLPKDRFSAERLKGVDSTLKIQPAKLEDSAVYLCASSLGETGSYNEQFFGPGTRLTVL.

This rearrangement joins TRBV29-1 to TRBJ1-1; D gene unclear. The CDR3 is 12 residues long. CDR1 is SQVTM, CDR2 ANQGSEA, per germline. Trimming shortened V by 4 bases and J by 0 bases, and 6 bases separated the two germline ends. CDR3 nucleotides: TGCAGCGTTGCGGGAGTGAACACTGAAGCTTTCTTT. Translated: CSVAGVNTEAFF.

This sequence joins TRBV27 and TRBJ2-7; tentatively, D is TRBD1 (5 bases). V was trimmed by 2 bases and J by 4 bases, leaving 15 bases between them. This CDR3 spans 15 amino acids. Germline assignment: CDR1 MNHEY and CDR2 SMNVEV (reference sequence). CDR3 sequence: CASSLKGVSPYEQYF. DNA of the CDR3: TGTGCCAGCAGTTTAAAAGGGGTTTCTCCATACGAGCAGTACTTC.

The rearrangement uses TRBV29-1 and TRBJ1-2, with D perhaps matching TRBD1 (6 bases). The CDR3 has 14 residues. Trimming pared 3 bases from V and 4 bases from J, leaving 15 bases between. Germline CDR1 is SQVTM and CDR2 is ANQGSEA. This chain's CDR3 is CSVDLGAKGYGYTF. The CDR3 DNA sequence: TGCAGCGTTGATTTGGGGGCGAAAGGCTATGGCTACACCTTC.

This chain links TRBV4-2 with TRBJ2-7, with 10 bases lining up with TRBD2. Germline lookup yields CDR1 LGHNA and CDR2 YNFKEQ. This CDR3 is 15 amino acids long. V dropped 0 bases and J dropped 2; count of bases not matched to a gene: 1. CDR3 sequence reads: CASSQELAGTYEQYF. The CDR3 DNA reads TGTGCCAGCAGCCAAGAACTAGCGGGGACCTACGAGCAGTACTTC.

This rearrangement joins TRBV6-2 or TRBV6-3 to TRBJ2-1; 8 bases line up with TRBD1. With 6 bases clipped from V and 3 bases from J, the junction kept 22 bases outside the gene matches. CDR3 length: 20 amino acids. Germline assignment: CDR1 MNHEY and CDR2 SVGEGT. CDR3 sequence reads: CASSPQSSTGVSRIYNEQFF. Written as DNA, the CDR3 is TGTGCCAGCAGCCCTCAGTCGTCGACAGGGGTGAGTAGAATCTACAATGAGCAGTTCTTC.

This clone has a single count. V gene TRBV11-2 combines with J gene TRBJ2-2; 8 nucleotides align to TRBD2. This CDR3 is 16 amino acids long. CDR1 and CDR2 from the germline V gene are SGHAT and FQNNGV. With 5 bases clipped from V and 1 base from J, the junction kept 6 bases outside the gene matches. The CDR3 DNA sequence: TGTGCCAGCAGCCAATTGGCGGGAGGGAACACCGGGGAGCTGTTTTTT. This translates into CASSQLAGGNTGELFF.

The genes are TRBV27 and TRBJ2-7; D is possibly TRBD2 (5 bases). This CDR3 has 14 amino acids. The V gene's germline CDR1 is MNHEY and CDR2 SMNVEV (reference sequence). V lost 2 bases and J lost 4, with 12 bases in between. The CDR3 sequence: CASSLAVGVYEQYF. Here the CDR3 DNA reads TGTGCCAGCAGTTTAGCGGTGGGAGTGTACGAGCAGTACTTC.

This chain connects TRBV5-6 to TRBJ1-1, with a possible D match to TRBD1 (5 bases). Germline-derived CDR1 and CDR2 are SGHDT and YYEEEE. This CDR3 has 15 amino acids. V shed 6 bases and J shed 8 bases, with 23 bases lying between them. The CDR3 loop is CASKTGDLSRAEAFF. The CDR3 DNA reads as TGTGCCAGCAAAACGGGGGACCTAAGTAGAGCCGAAGCTTTCTTT.